Listed here are 8 T cell receptor beta chains from one sample, sequenced in a study of vaccination and CD4 T cells after COVID-19. Treatment defined: 10-day PBMC culture with coronavirus spike peptide pools or control peptides (ViraFEST assay). Sequencing of DNA taken from cultured CD4+ T cells relied on the Oncomine TCR Beta short-read assay. Using its own MiXCR run on the PCR reads, TCRdb lists one record per CDR3 protein. Of approximately 12,000 distinct CDR3 sequences in the sample, over 25% are singletons; the top ten hold less than 15%. Their cognate antigens are unknown. Material: CD4+ T cells from blood, cultured in vitro, obtained after SARS-CoV-2 vaccination. The receptors were sampled from a human donor who had recovered from COVID-19.

The rearrangement joins TRBV12-3 or TRBV12-4 to TRBJ2-3; TRBD1 matches 8 bases. The CDR3 is made up of 13 amino acids. The ends lost 6 bases at V and 6 bases at J; junction bases unmatched: 5. As DNA, the CDR3 is TGTGCCAGCAGCCGGGACAGGTTCGATACGCAGTATTTT. Its protein product is CASSRDRFDTQYF.

This chain uses TRBV29-1 with TRBJ1-3; perhaps TRBD1 as D (6 bases). The CDR3 spans 15 residues. Germline V gene sequence: CDR1 SQVTM, CDR2 ANQGSEA. V shed 4 bases and J shed 0 bases, with 13 bases lying between them. Here the CDR3 reads CSVGAGESSGNTIYF. The DNA for the CDR3 is TGCAGCGTTGGGGCAGGGGAGAGCTCTGGAAACACCATATATTTT.

CDR3 in DNA: TGTGCCAGCAGTCCTGCCCGGGGACTAGCGGATTTCCTCTCCTACAATGAGCAGTTCTTC. This gives the protein CASSPARGLADFLSYNEQFF. The chain couples TRBV14 to TRBJ2-1; the match to TRBD2 covers 11 bases. Germline assignment: CDR1 SGHDN and CDR2 FVKESK. This CDR3 is 20 amino acids long. Trimming cost V 6 bases and J 0 bases; bases outside gene matches: 16.

This clonotype was recorded a few times. This chain links TRBV7-9 with TRBJ1-1; D gene unclear. The V and J ends lost 4 bases and 2 bases respectively, with 5 bases between them. Germline-derived CDR1 and CDR2 are SEHNR and FQNEAQ (reference sequence). This CDR3 spans 12 amino acids. CDR3 sequence reads: CASSYRNTEAFF. The CDR3 region has the DNA TGTGCCAGCAGCTACCGTAACACTGAAGCTTTCTTT.

By sample fraction, this clonotype is medium-sized (0.01 to 0.1%). The chain employs TRBV7-2 and TRBJ2-7; TRBD1 matches at 8 bases. Per the germline V gene, CDR1 is SGHTA and CDR2 is FQGNSA. V shed 4 bases, J shed 7 bases, and the junction held 3 bases outside the gene matches. The CDR3 contains 12 residues. The CDR3 coding sequence is TGTGCCAGCAGCTCGACAGGGGTTGAGCAGTACTTC. This gives the protein CASSSTGVEQYF. Drawing the rest from reference TRBV7-2 and TRBJ2-7, the complete variable domain is GAGVSQSPSNKVTEKGKDVELRCDPISGHTALYWYRQSLGQGLEFLIYFQGNSAPDKSGLPSDRFSAERTGGSVSTLTIQRTQQEDSAVYLCASSSTGVEQYFGPGTRLTVT.

This chain joins TRBV27 and TRBJ2-1; TRBD1 or TRBD2 may be the D gene (6 bases each). Trimming shortened V by 8 bases and J by 1 base, and 9 bases separated the two germline ends. CDR3 length: 13 residues. The germline CDR1 and CDR2 sequences are MNHEY and SMNVEV (reference sequence). In nucleotides, the CDR3 is TGTGCCAGCGGGGGGCAGTCCTACAATGAGCAGTTCTTC. Its translation: CASGGQSYNEQFF.

The chain joins TRBV19 to TRBJ1-1, with TRBD1 as a possible D gene (5 bases). V lost 7 bases to trimming and J lost 3 bases, with 12 bases between them. CDR3 length equals 13 residues. Germline CDR1 reads LNHDA; CDR2 reads SQIVND (reference sequence). The CDR3 here is CASTQRGYTEAFF. The CDR3 nucleotides are TGTGCCAGTACCCAGCGGGGGTACACTGAAGCTTTCTTT.

The chain combines TRBV20-1 with TRBJ2-6, with D hard to call. Trimming pared 7 bases from V and 0 bases from J, leaving 13 bases between. The CDR3 is made up of 15 amino acids. Looked up from germline, CDR1 is DFQATT and CDR2 is SNEGSKA (reference sequence). CDR3 DNA: TGCAGTGGCCGTTCGGGCCGCTCTGGGGCCAACGTCCTGACTTTC. Translation: CSGRSGRSGANVLTF.